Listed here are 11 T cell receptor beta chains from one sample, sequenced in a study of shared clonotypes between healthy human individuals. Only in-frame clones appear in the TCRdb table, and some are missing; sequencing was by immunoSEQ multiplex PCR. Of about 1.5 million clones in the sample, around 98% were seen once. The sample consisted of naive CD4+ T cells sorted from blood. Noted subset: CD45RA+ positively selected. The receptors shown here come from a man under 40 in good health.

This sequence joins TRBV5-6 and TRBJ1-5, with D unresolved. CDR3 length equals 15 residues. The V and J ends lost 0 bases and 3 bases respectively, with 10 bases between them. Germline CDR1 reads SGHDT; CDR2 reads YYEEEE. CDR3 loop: CASSLGTLNNQPQHF. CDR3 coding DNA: TGTGCCAGCAGCTTGGGGACCCTAAACAATCAGCCCCAGCATTTT.

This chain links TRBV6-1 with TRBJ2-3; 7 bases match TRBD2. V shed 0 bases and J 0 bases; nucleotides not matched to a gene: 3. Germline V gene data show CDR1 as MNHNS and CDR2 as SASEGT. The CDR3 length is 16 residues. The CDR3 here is CASSEAFGGSTDTQYF. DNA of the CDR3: TGTGCCAGCAGTGAAGCTTTCGGGGGGAGCACAGATACGCAGTATTTT.

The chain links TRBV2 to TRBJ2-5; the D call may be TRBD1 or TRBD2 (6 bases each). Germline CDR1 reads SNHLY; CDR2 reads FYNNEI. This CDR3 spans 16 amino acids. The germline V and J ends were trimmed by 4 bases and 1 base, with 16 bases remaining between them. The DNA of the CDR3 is TGTGCCAGCAGTGCCTCCCGTGGGGGGCCCCAAGAGACCCAGTACTTC. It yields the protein CASSASRGGPQETQYF. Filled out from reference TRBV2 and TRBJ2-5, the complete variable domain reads EPEVTQTPSHQVTQMGQEVILRCVPISNHLYFYWYRQILGQKVEFLVSFYNNEISEKSEIFDDQFSVERPDGSNFTLKIRSTKLEDSAMYFCASSASRGGPQETQYFGPGTRLLVL.

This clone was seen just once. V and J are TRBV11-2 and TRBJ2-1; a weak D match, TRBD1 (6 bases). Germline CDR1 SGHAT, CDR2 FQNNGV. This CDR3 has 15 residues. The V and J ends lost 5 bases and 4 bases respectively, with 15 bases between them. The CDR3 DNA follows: TGTGCCAGCAGCCGGATGACAGGTCTGTACAATGAGCAGTTCTTC. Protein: CASSRMTGLYNEQFF.

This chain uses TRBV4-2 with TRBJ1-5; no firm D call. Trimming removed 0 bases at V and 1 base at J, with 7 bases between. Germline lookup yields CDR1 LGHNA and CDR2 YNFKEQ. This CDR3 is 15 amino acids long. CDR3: CASSQESSSNQPQHF. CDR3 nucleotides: TGTGCCAGCAGCCAAGAGTCCAGCAGCAATCAGCCCCAGCATTTT.

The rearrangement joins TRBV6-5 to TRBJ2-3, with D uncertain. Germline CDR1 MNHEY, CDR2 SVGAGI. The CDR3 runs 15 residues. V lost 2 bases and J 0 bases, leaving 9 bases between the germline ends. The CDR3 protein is CASSYRSSSTDTQYF. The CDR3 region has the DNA TGTGCCAGCAGTTACCGGTCTTCTAGCACAGATACGCAGTATTTT.

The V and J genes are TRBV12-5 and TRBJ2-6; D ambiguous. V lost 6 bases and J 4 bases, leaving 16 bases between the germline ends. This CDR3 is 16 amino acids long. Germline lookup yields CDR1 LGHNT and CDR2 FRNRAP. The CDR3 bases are TGTGCTAGTGGAGCCCAGAGCGATAGAGGGGCCAACGTCCTGACTTTC. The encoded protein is CASGAQSDRGANVLTF.

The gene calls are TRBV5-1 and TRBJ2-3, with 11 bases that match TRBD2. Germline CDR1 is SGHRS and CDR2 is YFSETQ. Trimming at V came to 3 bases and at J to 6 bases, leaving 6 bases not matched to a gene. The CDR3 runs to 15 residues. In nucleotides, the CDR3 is TGCGCCAGCAGCTCGGGACTAGCGGTGGGGGATACGCAGTATTTT. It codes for CASSSGLAVGDTQYF. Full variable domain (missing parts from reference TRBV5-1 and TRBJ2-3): KAGVTQTPRYLIKTRGQQVTLSCSPISGHRSVSWYQQTPGQGLQFLFEYFSETQRNKGNFPGRFSGRQFSNSRSEMNVSTLELGDSALYLCASSSGLAVGDTQYFGPGTRLTVL.

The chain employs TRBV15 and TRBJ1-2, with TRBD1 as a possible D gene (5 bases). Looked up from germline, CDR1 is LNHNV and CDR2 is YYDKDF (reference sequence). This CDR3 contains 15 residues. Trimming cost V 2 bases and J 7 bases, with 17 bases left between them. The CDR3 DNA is TGTGCCACCAGCAGACCGGGACCATCCGCCGGTGGCTACACCTTC. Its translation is CATSRPGPSAGGYTF.

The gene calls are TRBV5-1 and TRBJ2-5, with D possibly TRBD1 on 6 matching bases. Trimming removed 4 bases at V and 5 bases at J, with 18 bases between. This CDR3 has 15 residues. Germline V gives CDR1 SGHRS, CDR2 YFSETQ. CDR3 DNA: TGCGCCAGCAGCCCATCGACAGGTTGGGGTGAGACCCAGTACTTC. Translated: CASSPSTGWGETQYF.

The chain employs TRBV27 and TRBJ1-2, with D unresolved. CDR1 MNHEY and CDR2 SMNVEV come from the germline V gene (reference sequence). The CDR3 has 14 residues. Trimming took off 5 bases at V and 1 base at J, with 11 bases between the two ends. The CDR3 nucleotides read TGTGCCAGCAGTGCGTCCTCCGATAACTATGGCTACACCTTC. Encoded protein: CASSASSDNYGYTF.